This is a list of T cell receptor beta chains from one sample in a study of T cell changes during pregnancy in multiple sclerosis. Profiling relied on immunoSEQ multiplex PCR, and the TCRdb table lists in-frame clones only, not all of them. The data contain 55,000 to 75,000 clones, around 93% of them singletons. The sample consisted of CD8+ T cells from peripheral blood mononuclear cells, taken in the second trimester of pregnancy. The source is a female donor with multiple sclerosis, enrolled in a pregnancy study. The CDR3 runs from the conserved cysteine through the conserved F or W. The order of the fields is J gene, V gene, clone size, D gene, CDR3 protein, CDR3 DNA. D genes are given only for firm matches. A row's size may be missing; if present it is once, few, many or a size class.

TRBJ2-1 TRBV7-9 . . CASSLVGVEQFF TGTGCCAGCAGCTTAGTGGGAGTAGAGCAGTTCTTC
TRBJ2-5 TRBV19 . . CASSLAGVSKETQYF TGTGCCAGTAGTTTAGCAGGGGTTTCTAAAGAGACCCAGTACTTC
TRBJ2-7 TRBV11-3 . . CASSSVSGEQYF TGTGCCAGCAGCTCCGTTAGCGGTGAGCAGTACTTC
TRBJ2-7 TRBV4-2 . TRBD2 CASSQAGTSGTYEQYF TGTGCCAGCAGCCAAGCCGGGACTAGCGGTACCTACGAGCAGTACTTC
TRBJ1-2 TRBV30 . . CAWSGDSPYSRGYTF TGTGCCTGGAGTGGAGACAGTCCCTACTCTAGGGGCTACACCTTC
TRBJ1-2 TRBV10-3 once TRBD1 CAISEPGTGGVSNYGYTF TGTGCCATCAGTGAGCCAGGGACAGGGGGCGTCTCTAACTATGGCTACACCTTC
TRBJ2-7 TRBV5-1 . . CASSFGTGSYEQYF TGCGCCAGCAGCTTTGGAACAGGGAGTTACGAGCAGTACTTC
TRBJ1-2 TRBV9 . . CASSVVVKVRDWKDGYTF TGTGCCAGCAGCGTAGTGGTGAAGGTCCGGGATTGGAAGGATGGCTACACCTTC
TRBJ2-3 TRBV7-6 . TRBD2 CASSLVWAGGATDTQYF TGTGCCAGCAGCTTAGTGTGGGCGGGAGGTGCGACAGATACGCAGTATTTT
TRBJ1-2 TRBV27 . . CASSLGRETGYTF TGTGCCAGCAGTTTAGGCAGGGAAACTGGCTACACCTTC
TRBJ2-1 TRBV5-1 . TRBD2 CASTQSSGVYNEQFF TGCGCCAGCACCCAGTCTAGCGGGGTCTACAATGAGCAGTTCTTC
TRBJ2-7 TRBV18 . . CASSPSGPTYEQYF TGTGCCAGCTCACCGAGCGGGCCAACCTACGAGCAGTACTTC
TRBJ1-5 TRBV10-2 . . CASSETLAGANQPQHF TGCGCCAGCAGTGAGACCCTGGCAGGGGCCAATCAGCCCCAGCATTTT
TRBJ1-2 TRBV13 . . CASSPANYGYTF TGTGCCAGCAGCCCCGCTAACTATGGCTACACCTTC
TRBJ1-1 TRBV9 once TRBD1 CASSAWTGRGTEAFF TGTGCCAGCAGCGCCTGGACAGGGAGGGGCACTGAAGCTTTCTTT
TRBJ1-5 TRBV5-6 once TRBD1 CASSPGTVGQPQHF TGTGCCAGCAGCCCGGGGACAGTGGGTCAGCCCCAGCATTTT
TRBJ1-1 TRBV29-1 . . CSVDLNGGTEAFF TGCAGCGTTGATTTAAACGGGGGCACTGAAGCTTTCTTT
TRBJ2-5 TRBV7-9 . . CASSLSGAGTQETQYF TGTGCCAGCAGCTTATCCGGAGCGGGTACTCAAGAGACCCAGTACTTC
TRBJ2-1 TRBV7-9 . TRBD2 CASSYLSGTSYNEQFF TGTGCCAGCAGCTATCTTAGCGGGACCTCCTACAATGAGCAGTTCTTC
TRBJ1-1 TRBV19 . . CASSMGGRTEAFF TGTGCCAGTAGTATGGGGGGTCGGACTGAAGCTTTCTTT
TRBJ1-1 TRBV13 . . CASSQQADEAFF TGTGCCAGCAGCCAGCAGGCAGACGAAGCTTTCTTT
TRBJ2-1 TRBV5-5 . TRBD2 CASSLGTSGSSEQFF TGTGCCAGCAGCTTGGGGACTAGCGGGAGCAGTGAGCAGTTCTTC
TRBJ2-1 TRBV4-1 . . CASSQGGIAASSYNEQFF TGCGCCAGCAGCCAAGGGGGGATAGCGGCTAGCTCCTACAATGAGCAGTTCTTC
TRBJ1-5 TRBV11-3 . TRBD1 CASSLGGDRDPPQHF TGTGCCAGCAGCTTAGGGGGCGACAGGGACCCTCCCCAGCATTTT
TRBJ2-5 TRBV27 . TRBD2 CASSTNAGGPQTQYF TGTGCCAGCAGTACCAATGCGGGAGGGCCACAGACCCAGTACTTC
TRBJ2-1 TRBV5-1 . . CASSGGGAYNEQFF TGCGCCAGCAGTGGGGGAGGCGCCTACAATGAGCAGTTCTTC
TRBJ2-1 TRBV7-9 . TRBD1 CASSPRGQGGNEQFF TGTGCCAGCAGCCCCCGCGGACAGGGAGGAAATGAGCAGTTCTTC
TRBJ1-3 TRBV4-2 . TRBD1 CASSQETGTGGNTIYF TGTGCCAGCAGCCAAGAGACCGGGACAGGGGGAAACACCATATATTTT
TRBJ1-1 TRBV7-9 . TRBD1 CASRETGAITEAFF TGTGCCAGCCGAGAGACAGGGGCTATCACTGAAGCTTTCTTT
TRBJ1-4 TRBV28 . . CASSLQGRDEKLFF TGTGCCAGCAGTTTACAGGGGCGGGATGAAAAACTGTTTTTT
TRBJ1-1 TRBV7-9 . TRBD1 CASSGLEAGQLNTEAFF TGTGCCAGCAGCGGCCTAGAGGCGGGACAGTTGAACACTGAAGCTTTCTTT
TRBJ1-2 TRBV4-1 . . CASSLGRGGDGYTF TGCGCCAGCAGCCTGGGCAGAGGAGGAGATGGCTACACCTTC
TRBJ1-5 TRBV4-1 . TRBD1 CASSLRTGNSNQPQHF TGCGCCAGCAGCTTGAGGACAGGGAATAGCAATCAGCCCCAGCATTTT
TRBJ1-5 TRBV25-1 once . CASSEPPPRGMTQPQHF TGTGCCAGCAGTGAACCCCCGCCCAGGGGCATGACTCAGCCCCAGCATTTT
TRBJ2-7 TRBV7-9 . TRBD1 CASSPLGQGSYEQYF TGTGCCAGCAGCCCACTTGGACAGGGCTCCTACGAGCAGTACTTC
TRBJ2-7 TRBV30 . . CAWSGPGNYEQYF TGTGCCTGGAGTGGTCCAGGGAACTACGAGCAGTACTTC
TRBJ2-1 TRBV7-9 . . CASIPPGGIAGEQFF TGTGCCAGCATCCCCCCAGGCGGTATCGCGGGGGAGCAGTTCTTC
TRBJ2-1 TRBV6-6 . . CASSYSAGNEQFF TGTGCCAGCAGTTACTCGGCGGGGAATGAGCAGTTCTTC
TRBJ2-1 TRBV14 . . CASNQVSGEQFF TGTGCCAGCAACCAAGTCAGCGGTGAGCAGTTCTTC
TRBJ2-1 TRBV19 . TRBD2 CASQPGGYNEQFF TGTGCCAGCCAGCCGGGGGGTTACAATGAGCAGTTCTTC
TRBJ1-5 TRBV6-1 once . CASSVDLTVSPHQPQHF TGTGCCAGCAGTGTAGATTTGACAGTGTCCCCCCATCAGCCCCAGCATTTT
TRBJ2-1 TRBV5-1 once . CASRTWPQRGNEQFF TGCGCCAGCCGAACGTGGCCTCAACGAGGAAATGAGCAGTTCTTC
TRBJ2-1 TRBV4-1 . . CASSHTGWNEQFF TGCGCCAGCAGCCACACCGGTTGGAATGAGCAGTTCTTC
TRBJ1-1 TRBV19 . . CASSMSRFTAMNTEAFF TGTGCCAGTAGTATGTCACGCTTCACAGCCATGAACACTGAAGCTTTCTTT
TRBJ2-1 TRBV5-1 . . CASTGGGGYNEQFF TGCGCCAGCACCGGGGGCGGGGGTTACAATGAGCAGTTCTTC